This T cell receptor (beta chain) was sequenced during a study of blood T cell repertoires in COVID-19. Study summary: Acute and convalescent COVID-19 samples came from the United States, Italy and Spain.

Note on this clone: The same CDR3 is also encoded by other DNA sequences in this sample.

Germline V gives CDR1 SGDLS, CDR2 YYNGEE. This CDR3 has 15 residues. The V gene lost 1 base and the J gene lost 0 bases, with 5 bases spanning the gap. In the original processing: Counts of nucleated cells, estimated from reference gene primer amplification, were obtained. The assay was immunoSEQ multiplex PCR, and TCRdb's table has in-frame clones only and misses some. D and trimming were read from the DNA, whereas the V and J calls and clone size are those reported in that table. Of 61,000 or so clones listed, about 90% were seen once; the top ten hold less than 20%. The clonotype comes from a woman of 80 years or more with active COVID-19. This chain uses TRBV9 with TRBJ2-6; no clear D. The sequenced sample consisted of peripheral blood. The CDR3 region has the DNA TGTGCCAGCAGCGTAACGGGCTCTGGGGCCAACGTCCTGACTTTC. Its translation is CASSVTGSGANVLTF. The complete variable domain, with remaining parts taken from reference TRBV9 and TRBJ2-6, reads DSGVTQTPKHLITATGQRVTLRCSPRSGDLSVYWYQQSLDQGLQFLIQYYNGEERAKGNILERFSAQQFPDLHSELNLSSLELGDSALYFCASSVTGSGANVLTFGAGSRLTVL.